The present T cell receptor beta chain was sequenced within a study of blood T cell dynamics during melanoma immunotherapy (TCRdb year 2020). Regarding the research as a whole: All patients had metastatic melanoma and were given first-line pembrolizumab or nivolumab plus ipilimumab as standard of care in the United Kingdom. Peripheral T cell receptor repertoires of metastatic melanoma patients were profiled before and after one cycle of checkpoint inhibitor therapy to find early correlates of response. A training cohort was formed from consecutive patients, and a further independent group of patients from the same centre was pooled into an external validation set.

Reading the label with the study, this specimen's time point is: pre-treatment baseline. Blood samples were collected before treatment (T0) and at week 3 (W3), after the first cycle of checkpoint blockade. Except for two patients with rapid clinical progression, response was assessed 12 weeks after the first infusion by RECIST 1.1; disease control meant complete response, partial response or stable disease. Patients were not eligible if they had prior systemic cancer treatment, concomitant immunosuppressant therapy or synchronous other active malignancies. To track both circulating cells and T cell turnover, TCR beta was sequenced from bulk PBMC as well as from plasma cell-free DNA. Lymphoprep and SepMate tubes were used to isolate PBMC from blood, and red cell lysis was then performed. QIAamp DNA Blood Mini kits were used to extract DNA from PBMC and from sorted T cell subsets. On the study overall, not on this receptor specifically: Unlike progressors, patients who went on to achieve disease control showed a bifurcated reorganization of the PBMC repertoire at W3, with either increased clonality or increased diversity. The study could not determine whether the T cell clones driving repertoire changes were melanoma-specific or reflected general immune activation. The relatively small sample size was acknowledged as potentially limiting generalization of the results.

Germline trimming: 5 bases from V, 4 bases from J; junction bases outside gene matches: 6. CDR1 and CDR2, per the germline V gene (reference sequence), are MNHNY and SVGAGI. Spanning cysteine to phenylalanine, the CDR3 consists of 14 amino acids. The retained sequence is limited to the CDR3, 42 bases, with the frame set at the first base. Note on this clone: Its antigen specificity is not known. One base away there is no much larger clone; base qualities are not given.

Every bulk PBMC sample had a fixed 350 ng of DNA loaded. The immunoSEQ TCRb Assay kit was used according to manufacturer instructions to amplify TCR beta CDR3 sequences from genomic DNA. The KAPA Library Quantification Kit for Illumina platforms was used to quantify pooled libraries by qPCR. Pooled libraries were clustered at roughly 0.6-1.2 pM and sequenced on an Illumina NextSeq 500. For the original study's pipeline: The TCR data were analyzed using immunoSEQ ANALYZER and the R LymphoSeq package. A rearrangement efficiency score was calculated as productive divided by the sum of productive and non-productive CDR3 sequences. Clonality was measured with the Gini coefficient and diversity with the Renyi index at alpha=1, and both measures were compared pairwise between timepoints within each patient. In LymphoSeq, clonal relatedness was computed using an edit distance of 3, and repertoire similarity was computed using the Bhattacharyya coefficient. To classify response, a linear discriminant analysis based on week-3 changes in clonality and diversity was built using the R MASS and caret packages. TCRdb obtained this table from immuneACCESS and retained in-frame rearrangements with V and J assigned. These tables miss some clones; where compared with another copy, unresolved V genes account for less than half of the shortfall, and the remainder is unexplained. V, J and clone size reflect that table, while D and trimming were determined from the DNA. For this sample there are under 11,000 clones; over 65% appear just once. The ten largest account for 15% to 20% of the sample.

Material: blood, obtained from a patient treated with checkpoint blockade. In this chain, TRBV6-6 is recombined with TRBJ1-2, with 8 bases aligning to TRBD1. This clonotype was sampled from a human donor with melanoma. The CDR3 region: CASSRTGTGYGYTF. DNA sequence: TGTGCCAGCAGTAGGACAGGGACTGGCTATGGCTACACCTTC.